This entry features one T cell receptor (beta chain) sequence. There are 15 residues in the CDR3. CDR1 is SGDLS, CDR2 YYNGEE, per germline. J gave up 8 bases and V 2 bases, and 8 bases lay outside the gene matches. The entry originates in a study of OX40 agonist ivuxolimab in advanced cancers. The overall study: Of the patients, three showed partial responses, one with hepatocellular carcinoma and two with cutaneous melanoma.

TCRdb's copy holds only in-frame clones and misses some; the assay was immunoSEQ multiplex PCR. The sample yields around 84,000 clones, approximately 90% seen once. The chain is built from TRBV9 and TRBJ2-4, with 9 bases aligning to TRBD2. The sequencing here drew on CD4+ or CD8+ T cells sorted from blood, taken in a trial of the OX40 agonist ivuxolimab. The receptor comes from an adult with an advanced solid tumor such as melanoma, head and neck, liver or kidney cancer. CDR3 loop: CASSVIAGEGDIQYF. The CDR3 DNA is TGTGCCAGCAGCGTTATAGCGGGGGAAGGGGACATTCAGTACTTC. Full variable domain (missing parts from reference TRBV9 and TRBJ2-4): DSGVTQTPKHLITATGQRVTLRCSPRSGDLSVYWYQQSLDQGLQFLIQYYNGEERAKGNILERFSAQQFPDLHSELNLSSLELGDSALYFCASSVIAGEGDIQYFGAGTRLSVL.